This T cell receptor beta chain was recovered during a study of blood T cell repertoires in COVID-19. Study information: T cells, B-cell-depleted T cells, or PBMCs provided the cDNA or gDNA that served as material.

Authors' analysis steps: Estimation of nucleated cell counts relied on the amplification of reference gene primers. Profiling relied on immunoSEQ multiplex PCR, and the TCRdb table lists in-frame clones only, not all of them. V and J calls and clone size follow that table, whereas D and trimming were derived from the DNA. The data contain fewer than 200,000 clones, 88% of them seen just once; the ten biggest clones take up around 24%. The sample consisted of peripheral blood. The source is a man in his sixties with acute or convalescent COVID-19.

The CDR3 reads CASSGQLNTEAFF. In nucleotides, the CDR3 is TGTGCCAGTAGCGGACAGCTGAACACTGAAGCTTTCTTT. The J gene is TRBJ1-1, the V gene TRBV19; D might be TRBD1 (6 bases). Germline-derived CDR1 and CDR2 are LNHDA and SQIVND (reference sequence). The V and J ends lost 6 bases and 0 bases respectively, with 8 bases between them. CDR3 size: 13 residues.